This TCR beta chain derives from a study of T cells in Graves' hyperthyroidism and ophthalmopathy. This clonotype was recorded many times. Regions amplified from RNA transcripts were the TCR beta CDR3 regions. During a first-round RT-PCR of the TCR CDR3, the HTBI primer set was used. Using its own MiXCR run on the multiplex PCR reads, TCRdb lists one record per CDR3 protein. The sample shows under 350,000 distinct CDR3 sequences, around a sixth of them seen only once. The length of the CDR3 is 14 residues. Trimming left V 5 bases short and J 3 bases short, with 16 bases between. Germline assignment: CDR1 DFQATT and CDR2 SNEGSKA (reference sequence).

The clonotype originates from a woman in her forties or fifties with Graves' hyperthyroidism. V gene TRBV20-1 combines with J gene TRBJ1-1; D may be TRBD1 (6 bases). Sequencing was carried out using blood. CDR3: CSAPTMDSYTEAFF. CDR3 bases: TGCAGTGCTCCAACGATGGACAGCTACACTGAAGCTTTCTTT.